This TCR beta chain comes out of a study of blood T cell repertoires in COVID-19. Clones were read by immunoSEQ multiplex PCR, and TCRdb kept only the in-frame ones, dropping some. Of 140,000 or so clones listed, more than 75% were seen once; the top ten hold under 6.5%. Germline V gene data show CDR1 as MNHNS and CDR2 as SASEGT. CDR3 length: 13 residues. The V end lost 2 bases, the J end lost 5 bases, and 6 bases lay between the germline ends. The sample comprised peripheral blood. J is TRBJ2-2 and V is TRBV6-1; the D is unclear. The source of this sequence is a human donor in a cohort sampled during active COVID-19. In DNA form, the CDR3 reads TGTGCCAGCAGTGAAAGAGTAACCGGGGAGCTGTTTTTT. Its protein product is CASSERVTGELFF.